This TCR beta chain was obtained from a study of neoadjuvant nivolumab and ipilimumab in lung cancer. Sequenced by immunoSEQ multiplex PCR; TCRdb stores in-frame clones only, minus some. The data hold tens of thousands of clones, with around nine tenths observed a single time. Study-wide results and caveats: Only two of four nivolumab-treated tumors gained richness and clonality by surgery.

Details on this clone: Its antigen is not identified.

V was pared by 0 bases and J by 1 base, with 8 bases between. CDR1 is SGHRS and CDR2 is YFSETQ in the germline V gene. CDR3 length: 15 amino acids. The V and J genes are TRBV5-1 and TRBJ2-4, with D hard to call. The specimen was peripheral blood, collected after neoadjuvant nivolumab, alone or with ipilimumab, at or shortly before surgery. This receptor was taken from an adult with non-small cell lung cancer. CDR3 region: CASSLGVAAKNIQYF. In nucleotides, the CDR3 is TGCGCCAGCAGCTTGGGAGTGGCTGCCAAAAACATTCAGTACTTC.